The 29 T cell receptor beta chains given below trace back to one sample, sequenced in a study of blood T cell repertoires in COVID-19. Clones were read by immunoSEQ multiplex PCR, and TCRdb kept only the in-frame ones, dropping some. The sample has approximately 30,000 clones; 80% to 90% are singletons. Material for sequencing was peripheral blood. The receptors originated from a woman aged 35 to 49 with active or convalescent COVID-19.

Here the CDR3 DNA reads TGCGCCACCCTTGTTGGGCCGAATAATTCACCCCTCCACTTT. Translated, it gives CATLVGPNNSPLHF. This sequence joins TRBV10-2 and TRBJ1-6; D remains ambiguous. The germline V and J ends were trimmed by 10 bases and 5 bases, with 15 bases remaining between them. Germline V CDR1 and CDR2: WSHSY, SAAADI. The CDR3 is 14 residues long.

In its sample, this clone was seen a few times. The V and J genes are TRBV24-1 and TRBJ2-1; 7 bases line up with TRBD1. With V trimmed by 3 bases and J by 5 bases, 3 bases remained unmatched. From germline, CDR1 is KGHDR and CDR2 SFDVKD. CDR3 size: 14 residues. DNA of the CDR3: TGTGCCACCAGTGATCGGGACAGACACAATGAGCAGTTCTTC. Protein sequence: CATSDRDRHNEQFF.

The chain employs TRBV7-9 and TRBJ2-7; weak D call: TRBD1 (5 bases). The CDR3 consists of 16 residues. Looked up from germline, CDR1 is SEHNR and CDR2 is FQNEAQ (reference sequence). Trimming took off 4 bases at V and 6 bases at J, with 22 bases between the two ends. CDR3 loop: CASSSVGRQSLSEQYF. The CDR3 coding sequence is TGTGCCAGCAGCTCGGTCGGCCGACAGTCCCTAAGCGAGCAGTACTTC.

The rearrangement joins TRBV19 to TRBJ1-2, with a tentative D call TRBD1 (5 bases). The CDR3 is 14 residues long. Trimming left V 3 bases short and J 5 bases short, with 13 bases between. CDR1 and CDR2 (germline): LNHDA, SQIVND (reference sequence). The CDR3 reads CASSMGEASYGYTF. The CDR3 bases are TGTGCCAGTAGTATGGGGGAGGCCTCATATGGCTACACCTTC.

The chain employs TRBV4-2 and TRBJ2-5; D remains ambiguous. CDR1 LGHNA and CDR2 YNFKEQ come from the germline V gene. V was shortened by 0 bases and J by 2 bases, with 13 bases between the two germline ends. This CDR3 spans 16 amino acids. This CDR3 is CASSQDGSTRQETQYF. Here the CDR3 DNA reads TGTGCCAGCAGCCAAGATGGGTCGACCAGGCAAGAGACCCAGTACTTC.

The genes are TRBV7-9 and TRBJ1-1; tentatively, D is TRBD1 (6 bases). CDR1 is SEHNR and CDR2 is FQNEAQ in the germline V gene (reference sequence). With 3 bases removed from V and 6 bases from J, the gap between germline ends came to 17 bases. The CDR3 runs 15 residues. DNA of the CDR3: TGTGCCAGCAGCTTGGACAGTAGGGGTAGCGCTGAAGCTTTCTTT. Its protein is CASSLDSRGSAEAFF.

This chain uses TRBV12-3 or TRBV12-4 with TRBJ1-4, with TRBD1 identical over 9 bases. Trimming cost V 8 bases and J 3 bases; bases outside gene matches: 1. CDR3 size: 13 residues. The CDR3 spells CASGTGPNEKLFF. The CDR3 nucleotides read TGTGCCAGCGGGACAGGGCCTAATGAAAAACTGTTTTTT.

V usage is TRBV7-8 and J usage is TRBJ2-3, with 9 bases matching TRBD2. Losses at the gene ends were 1 base for V and 1 base for J; bases not matched to a gene: 3. The germline CDR1 and CDR2 sequences are SGHVS and FQNEAQ. The CDR3 runs 16 residues. For the CDR3, the DNA is TGTGCCAGCAGCTTAGTGGGACTAGCAGGCACAGATACGCAGTATTTT. It yields the protein CASSLVGLAGTDTQYF.

The chain links TRBV5-1 to TRBJ2-6; D remains unclear. Deletions cut 5 bases from V and 0 bases from J, with 6 bases between. Germline V gene sequence: CDR1 SGHRS, CDR2 YFSETQ. The CDR3 loop spans 14 amino acids. CDR3 sequence: CASSRNSGANVLTF. In nucleotides, the CDR3 is TGCGCCAGCAGTCGTAACTCTGGGGCCAACGTCCTGACTTTC.

V usage is TRBV6-6 and J usage is TRBJ1-1; 10 nucleotides line up with TRBD1. CDR1 and CDR2 from the germline V gene are MNHNY and SVGAGI (reference sequence). This CDR3 comprises 15 residues. V lost 6 bases to trimming and J lost 5 bases; unmatched junction nucleotides: 9. The CDR3 loop is CASSHRDRGGTEAFF. CDR3 in DNA: TGTGCCAGCAGCCACCGGGACAGGGGAGGAACTGAAGCTTTCTTT.

The chain couples TRBV11-2 to TRBJ1-1; D perhaps matches TRBD1 (5 bases). This CDR3 comprises 12 residues. Trimming cost V 5 bases and J 7 bases, with 11 bases left between them. Looked up from germline, CDR1 is SGHAT and CDR2 is FQNNGV. The chain's CDR3 is CASSPGGYEAFF. The DNA for the CDR3 is TGTGCCAGCAGCCCTGGGGGGTATGAAGCTTTCTTT.

This clone was counted a few times. This chain uses TRBV6-5 with TRBJ2-7; maybe TRBD2 (6 bases). The CDR3 contains 12 residues. CDR1 and CDR2 from the germline V gene are MNHEY and SVGAGI. V was clipped by 5 bases and J by 3 bases, with 8 bases between them. The chain's CDR3 is CASSHGGYEQYF. Here the CDR3 DNA reads TGTGCCAGCAGTCACGGGGGCTACGAGCAGTACTTC.

The chain carries TRBV19 and TRBJ2-3; TRBD2 matches 12 bases. The CDR3 length is 14 residues. The germline gives CDR1 LNHDA, CDR2 SQIVND (reference sequence). With V trimmed by 6 bases and J by 6 bases, 4 bases remained unmatched. This CDR3 is CASRTSGGTDTQYF. DNA for the CDR3: TGTGCCAGTAGGACTAGCGGGGGAACTGATACGCAGTATTTT.

The CDR3 DNA reads TGTGCCTGGAGTGTACAGGGCGTCACTGAAGCTTTCTTT. Its translation: CAWSVQGVTEAFF. The V and J genes are TRBV30 and TRBJ1-1, with D possibly matching TRBD1 (6 bases). Trimming took off 0 bases at V and 4 bases at J, with 9 bases between the two ends. The CDR3 contains 13 residues. Germline values: CDR1 GTSNPN, CDR2 SVGIG (reference sequence).

This clone has just one count. The chain uses TRBV6-5 and TRBJ1-5; D may be TRBD1 (6 bases). Germline values: CDR1 MNHEY, CDR2 SVGAGI. Trimming stripped 5 bases from V and 1 base from J, with 12 bases between. The CDR3 has 15 residues. CDR3 sequence: CASSTDSSSNQPQHF. CDR3 coding DNA: TGTGCCAGCAGTACGGACAGTAGCAGCAATCAGCCCCAGCATTTT.

This clone occurred once. The V and J genes are TRBV18 and TRBJ1-5, with 8 bases lining up with TRBD1. The CDR3 has 16 residues. Per the germline V gene, CDR1 is KGHSH and CDR2 is LQKENI. V trimming: 3 bases; J trimming: 4 bases; junction bases outside the gene matches: 8. In DNA form, the CDR3 reads TGTGCCAGCTCACCTTCCCACAGGGGGAAAAATCAGCCCCAGCATTTT. Translating it yields CASSPSHRGKNQPQHF.

This sequence joins TRBV7-3 and TRBJ2-4; TRBD2 might be the D (5 bases). This CDR3 is built from 14 residues. V was pared by 1 base and J by 3 bases, with 7 bases between. Germline V gives CDR1 SGHTA, CDR2 FQGTGA. The CDR3: CASSLSGGKNIQYF. The DNA of the CDR3 is TGTGCCAGCAGCTTAAGCGGAGGCAAAAACATTCAGTACTTC.

This clone was seen only a few times. The V and J genes are TRBV11-2 and TRBJ1-6, with 9 bases fitting TRBD1. Germline CDR1 is SGHAT and CDR2 is FQNNGV. J was trimmed by 4 bases and V by 3 bases; bases with no gene match: 1. The length of the CDR3 is 15 residues. CDR3 DNA: TGTGCCAGCAGCTTGGGACAGGGTTATAATTCACCCCTCCACTTT. Its protein product is CASSLGQGYNSPLHF.

The chain employs TRBV5-6 and TRBJ1-2; D may be TRBD1 (6 bases). V gave up 0 bases and J gave up 2 bases, with 23 bases separating them. Germline CDR1 is SGHDT and CDR2 is YYEEEE. There are 19 residues in the CDR3. The CDR3 nucleotides are TGTGCCAGCAGCTTGGTCGTTTCCCGAACAGGGATGTTAAACTATGGCTACACCTTC. Translation gives CASSLVVSRTGMLNYGYTF.

The gene calls are TRBV21-1 and TRBJ2-1; TRBD1 is the table's D call, not checked against the DNA. TRBV21-1 is marked as a pseudogene. CDR3 length: 15 amino acids. CDR3 protein: CASNQTGSSYNEQFF. DNA of the CDR3: TGTGCCAGCAACCAGACAGGGAGCTCCTACAATGAGCAGTTCTTC.

The chain is built from TRBV7-9 and TRBJ2-1, with 7 bases identical to TRBD2. Losses at the gene ends were 0 bases for V and 5 bases for J; bases not matched to a gene: 4. Germline V gives CDR1 SEHNR, CDR2 FQNEAQ (reference sequence). There are 15 residues in the CDR3. The DNA for the CDR3 is TGTGCCAGCAGCTTAGCGGGAGGGCCCCACAATGAGCAGTTCTTC. Translating it yields CASSLAGGPHNEQFF. The full variable domain, in which reference TRBV7-9 and TRBJ2-1 provide the parts outside the CDR3, is DTGVSQNPRHKITKRGQNVTFRCDPISEHNRLYWYRQTLGQGPEFLTYFQNEAQLEKSRLLSDRFSAERPKGSFSTLEIQRTEQGDSAMYLCASSLAGGPHNEQFFGPGTRLTVL.

The V gene is TRBV30, the J gene TRBJ2-7; maybe TRBD2 (6 bases). CDR3 length: 13 amino acids. Germline CDR1 and CDR2: GTSNPN and SVGIG (reference sequence). Trimming stripped 3 bases from V and 2 bases from J, with 11 bases between. The CDR3 nucleotides read TGTGCCTGGAGCGGGGGTTTCACCTACGAGCAGTACTTC. Its protein product is CAWSGGFTYEQYF.

The genes are TRBV28 and TRBJ2-7; no clear D gene. V lost 7 bases, J lost 5 bases, and 9 bases lay in between. CDR3 length: 11 residues. Looked up from germline, CDR1 is MDHEN and CDR2 is SYDVKM. The CDR3 loop reads CASIGGHEQYF. The CDR3 DNA follows: TGTGCCAGCATCGGTGGGCACGAGCAGTACTTC.

The chain couples TRBV2 to TRBJ2-7; 14 bases map to TRBD2. Germline lookup yields CDR1 SNHLY and CDR2 FYNNEI. The CDR3 sequence is 14 residues long. V shed 7 bases and J 4 bases; nucleotides not matched to a gene: 3. The CDR3 coding sequence is TGTGCCAGCAAAGGACTAGCGGGAGGTTACGAGCAGTACTTC. It codes for CASKGLAGGYEQYF.

J is TRBJ1-5 and V is TRBV12-3 or TRBV12-4; D unresolved. The CDR3 loop spans 13 amino acids. V lost 3 bases and J 4 bases, leaving 7 bases between the germline ends. In DNA, the CDR3 is TGTGCCAGCAGTTTCGAACAGAATCAGCCCCAGCATTTT. Protein sequence: CASSFEQNQPQHF.

This rearrangement joins TRBV15 to TRBJ1-2; 7 bases map to TRBD1. Germline values: CDR1 LNHNV, CDR2 YYDKDF (reference sequence). This CDR3 has 15 amino acids. The V segment lost 0 bases and the J segment 4 bases; nucleotides outside the gene matches: 5. The CDR3 reads CATSREEGAGYGYTF. CDR3 in DNA: TGTGCCACCAGCAGAGAGGAGGGGGCGGGCTATGGCTACACCTTC.

This clone was detected only once. J is TRBJ2-1 and V is TRBV2; D may be TRBD1 (6 bases). Germline loops: CDR1 SNHLY, CDR2 FYNNEI. The V gene lost 6 bases and the J gene lost 7 bases, with 13 bases spanning the gap. CDR3 length: 13 residues. This chain's CDR3 is CASRNRERNEQFF. CDR3 bases: TGTGCCAGCAGGAACAGGGAGAGGAATGAGCAGTTCTTC.

This chain links TRBV4-3 with TRBJ1-2; perhaps TRBD1 as D (5 bases). There are 14 residues in the CDR3. The V end was cut by 0 bases, the J end by 4 bases, with 9 bases between. Germline-derived CDR1 and CDR2 are LGHNA and YSLEER. The CDR3 coding sequence is TGCGCCAGCAGCCAAGATACGGGGGGCTATGGCTACACCTTC. It yields the protein CASSQDTGGYGYTF.

This chain uses TRBV2 with TRBJ2-7; TRBD2 matches 9 bases. This CDR3 comprises 16 residues. Germline-derived CDR1 and CDR2 are SNHLY and FYNNEI. The V and J ends lost 2 bases and 1 base, in that order; junction bases with no gene match: 6. Written as DNA, the CDR3 is TGTGCCAGCAGTGAACGACTAGCGGTACCATCCTACGAGCAGTACTTC. Its protein is CASSERLAVPSYEQYF.